Sequencing of this T cell receptor beta chain was carried out in a study of memory CD4+ T cells and cytomegalovirus serostatus. Study-level findings and limits: Suggested: most of the CMV-linked TCR signature lies in CD4+ memory cells.

The sort gate was single viable CD3+CD4+CD8-CD45RO+ cells for memory CD4+ T cells. With respect to this clone: The antigen is unknown.

Using immunoSEQ multiplex PCR, the repertoire was profiled, and TCRdb retains in-frame clones only, with some absent. The sample holds around 60,000 clones, approximately 71% seen once. The CDR3 runs 16 residues. V lost 6 bases and J lost 4, with 22 bases in between. CDR1 SNHLY and CDR2 FYNNEI come from the germline V gene. The chain joins TRBV2 to TRBJ2-7; D unresolved. Sequencing was done on a sample of memory CD4+ T cells from blood. The receptor comes from an adult in good health and CMV-seronegative. CDR3 sequence: CASRGATATNPYEQYF. The CDR3 nucleotides read TGTGCCAGCAGAGGAGCAACAGCGACCAACCCTTACGAGCAGTACTTC.